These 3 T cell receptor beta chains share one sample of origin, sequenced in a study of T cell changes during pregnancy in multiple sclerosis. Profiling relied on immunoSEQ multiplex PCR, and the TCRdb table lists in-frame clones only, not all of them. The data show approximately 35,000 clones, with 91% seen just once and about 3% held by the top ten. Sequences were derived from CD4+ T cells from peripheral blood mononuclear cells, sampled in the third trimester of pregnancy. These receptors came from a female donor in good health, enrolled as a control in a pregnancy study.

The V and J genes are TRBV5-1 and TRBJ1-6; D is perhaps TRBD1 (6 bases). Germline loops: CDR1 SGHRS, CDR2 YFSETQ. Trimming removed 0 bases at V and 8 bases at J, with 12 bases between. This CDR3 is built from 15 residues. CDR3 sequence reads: CASSLEGGLDSPLHF. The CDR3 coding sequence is TGCGCCAGCAGCTTGGAGGGGGGGCTGGATTCACCCCTCCACTTT. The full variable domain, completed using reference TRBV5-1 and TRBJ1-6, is KAGVTQTPRYLIKTRGQQVTLSCSPISGHRSVSWYQQTPGQGLQFLFEYFSETQRNKGNFPGRFSGRQFSNSRSEMNVSTLELGDSALYLCASSLEGGLDSPLHFGNGTRLTVT.

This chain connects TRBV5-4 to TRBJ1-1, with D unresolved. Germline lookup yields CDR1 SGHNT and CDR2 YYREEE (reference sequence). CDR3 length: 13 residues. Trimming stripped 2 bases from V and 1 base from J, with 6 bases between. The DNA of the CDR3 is TGTGCCAGCAGCTTCTCGGGGAACACTGAAGCTTTCTTT. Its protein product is CASSFSGNTEAFF.

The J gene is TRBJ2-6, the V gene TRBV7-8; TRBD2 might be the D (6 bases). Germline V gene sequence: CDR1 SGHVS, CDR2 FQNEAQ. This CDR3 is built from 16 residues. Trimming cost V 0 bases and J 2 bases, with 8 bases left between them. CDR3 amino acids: CASSLAPGAGANVLTF. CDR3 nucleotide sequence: TGTGCCAGCAGCTTAGCGCCGGGGGCTGGGGCCAACGTCCTGACTTTC.